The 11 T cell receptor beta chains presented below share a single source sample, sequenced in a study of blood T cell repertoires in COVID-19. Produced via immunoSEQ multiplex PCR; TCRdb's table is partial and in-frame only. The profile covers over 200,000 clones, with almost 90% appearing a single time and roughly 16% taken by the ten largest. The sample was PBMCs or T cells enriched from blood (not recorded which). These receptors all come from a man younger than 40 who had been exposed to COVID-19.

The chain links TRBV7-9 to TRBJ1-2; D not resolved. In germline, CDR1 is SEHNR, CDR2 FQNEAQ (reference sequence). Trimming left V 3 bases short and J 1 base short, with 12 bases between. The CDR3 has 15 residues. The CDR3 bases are TGTGCCAGCAGCTTGCCCGGGTTGGGTAACTATGGCTACACCTTC. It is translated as CASSLPGLGNYGYTF.

CDR3 nucleotide sequence: TGTGCCAGCAGTCGCAAAAGGGGCAGAGGAACCTACAATGAGCAGTTCTTC. It specifies CASSRKRGRGTYNEQFF. The chain couples TRBV21-1 to TRBJ2-1; no DNA check was done on the table's D call, TRBD1. TRBV21-1 is classified as a pseudogene. The CDR3 totals 17 residues.

CDR3 sequence reads: CASSDGDFQETQYF. For the CDR3, the DNA is TGCGCCAGCAGTGATGGGGACTTCCAAGAGACCCAGTACTTC. The chain is built from TRBV10-1 and TRBJ2-5; maybe TRBD2 (6 bases). The V and J ends lost 3 bases and 1 base respectively, with 9 bases between them. The CDR3 covers 14 residues. Germline assignment: CDR1 WNHNN and CDR2 SYGVQD (reference sequence).

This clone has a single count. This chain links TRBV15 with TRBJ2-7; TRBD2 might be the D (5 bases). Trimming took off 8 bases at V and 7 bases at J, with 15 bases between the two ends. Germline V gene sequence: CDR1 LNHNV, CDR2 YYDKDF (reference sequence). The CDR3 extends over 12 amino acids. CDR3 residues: CATRGGTMEQYF. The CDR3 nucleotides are TGTGCCACCCGGGGTGGTACGATGGAGCAGTACTTC.

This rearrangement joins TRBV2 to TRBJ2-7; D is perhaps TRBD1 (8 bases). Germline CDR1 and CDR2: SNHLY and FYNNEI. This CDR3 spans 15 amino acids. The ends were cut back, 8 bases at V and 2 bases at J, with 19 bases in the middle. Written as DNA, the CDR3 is TGTGCCAGCGAACGCCAGGGGGCGGGAGCCTACGAGCAGTACTTC. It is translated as CASERQGAGAYEQYF.

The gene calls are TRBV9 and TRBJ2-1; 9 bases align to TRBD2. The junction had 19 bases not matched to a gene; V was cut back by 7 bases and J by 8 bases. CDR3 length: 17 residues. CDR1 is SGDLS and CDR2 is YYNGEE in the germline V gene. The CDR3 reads CASGPGLQRGEADEQFF. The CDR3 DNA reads TGTGCCAGCGGCCCGGGACTTCAGCGGGGGGAGGCGGATGAGCAGTTCTTC.

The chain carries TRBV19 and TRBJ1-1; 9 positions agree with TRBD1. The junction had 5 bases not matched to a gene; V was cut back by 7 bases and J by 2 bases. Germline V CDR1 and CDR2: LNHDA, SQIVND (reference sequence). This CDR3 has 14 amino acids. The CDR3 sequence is CASTVGQGNTEAFF. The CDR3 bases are TGTGCCAGTACCGTGGGACAGGGTAACACTGAAGCTTTCTTT.

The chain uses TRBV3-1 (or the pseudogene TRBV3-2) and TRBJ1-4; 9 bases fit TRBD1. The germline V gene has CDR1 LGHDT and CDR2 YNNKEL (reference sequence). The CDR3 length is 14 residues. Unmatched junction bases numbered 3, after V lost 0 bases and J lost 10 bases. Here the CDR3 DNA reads TGTGCCAGCAGCCAAGATCAGGACAGGGGAAAACTGTTTTTT. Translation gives CASSQDQDRGKLFF.

The CDR3 DNA is TGTGCTAGTGGTTTGGCTGGGGGGTTCAACGAGCAGTACTTC. Translated: CASGLAGGFNEQYF. The V gene is TRBV12-5, the J gene TRBJ2-7; maybe TRBD2 (6 bases). The V end lost 1 base, the J end lost 5 bases, and 12 bases lay between the germline ends. Germline loops: CDR1 LGHNT, CDR2 FRNRAP. The CDR3 is 14 amino acids.

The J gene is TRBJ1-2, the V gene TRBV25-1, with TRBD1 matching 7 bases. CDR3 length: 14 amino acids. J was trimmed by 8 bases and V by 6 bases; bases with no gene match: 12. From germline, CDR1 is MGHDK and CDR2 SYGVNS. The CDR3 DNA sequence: TGTGCCAGCAGCCAAGACAGGGTACTCGGGGGCTACACCTTC. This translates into CASSQDRVLGGYTF.

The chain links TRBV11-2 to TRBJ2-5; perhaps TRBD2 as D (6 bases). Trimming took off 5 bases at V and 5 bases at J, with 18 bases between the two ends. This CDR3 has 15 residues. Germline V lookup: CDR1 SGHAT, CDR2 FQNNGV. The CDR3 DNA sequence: TGTGCCAGCAGCCCCCCCGGGAGTTCGGTGGAGACCCAGTACTTC. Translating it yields CASSPPGSSVETQYF.